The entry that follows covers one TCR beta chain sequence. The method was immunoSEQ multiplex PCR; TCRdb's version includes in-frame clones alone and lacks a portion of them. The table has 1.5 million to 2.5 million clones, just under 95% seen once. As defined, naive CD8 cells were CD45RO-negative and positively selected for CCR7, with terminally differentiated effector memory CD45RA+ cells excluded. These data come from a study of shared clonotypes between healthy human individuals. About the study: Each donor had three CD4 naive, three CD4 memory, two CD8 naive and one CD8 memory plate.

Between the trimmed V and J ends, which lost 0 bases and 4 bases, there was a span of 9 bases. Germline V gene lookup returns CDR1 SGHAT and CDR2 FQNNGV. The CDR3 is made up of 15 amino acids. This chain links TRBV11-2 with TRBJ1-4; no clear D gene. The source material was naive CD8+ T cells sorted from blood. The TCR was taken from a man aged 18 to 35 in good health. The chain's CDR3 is CASSLEWPDNEKLFF. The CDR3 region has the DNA TGTGCCAGCAGCTTAGAATGGCCGGATAATGAAAAACTGTTTTTT.